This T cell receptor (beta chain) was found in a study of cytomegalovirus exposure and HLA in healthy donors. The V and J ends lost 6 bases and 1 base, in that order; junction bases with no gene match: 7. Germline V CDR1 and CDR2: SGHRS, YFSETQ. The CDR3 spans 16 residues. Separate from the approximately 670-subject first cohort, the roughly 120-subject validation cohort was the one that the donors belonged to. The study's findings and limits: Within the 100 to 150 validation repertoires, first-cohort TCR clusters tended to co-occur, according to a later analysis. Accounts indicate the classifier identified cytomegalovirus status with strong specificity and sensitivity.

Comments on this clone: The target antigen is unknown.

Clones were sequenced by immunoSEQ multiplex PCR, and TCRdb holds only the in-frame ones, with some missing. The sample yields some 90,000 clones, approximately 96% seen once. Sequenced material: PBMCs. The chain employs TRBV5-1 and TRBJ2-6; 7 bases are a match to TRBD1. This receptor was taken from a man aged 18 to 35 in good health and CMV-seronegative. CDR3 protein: CASTSRGSSGANVLTF. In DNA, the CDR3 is TGCGCCAGCACCTCCAGGGGGAGTTCTGGGGCCAACGTCCTGACTTTC.